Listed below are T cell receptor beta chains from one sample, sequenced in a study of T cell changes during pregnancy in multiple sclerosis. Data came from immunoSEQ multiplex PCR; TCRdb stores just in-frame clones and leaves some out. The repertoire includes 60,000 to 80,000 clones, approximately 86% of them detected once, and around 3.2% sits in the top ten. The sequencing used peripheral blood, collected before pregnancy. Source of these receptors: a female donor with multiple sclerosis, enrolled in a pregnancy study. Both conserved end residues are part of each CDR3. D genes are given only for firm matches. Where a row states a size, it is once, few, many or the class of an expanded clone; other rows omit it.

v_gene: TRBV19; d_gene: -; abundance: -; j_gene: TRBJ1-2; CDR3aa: CASSILGATHYGYTF; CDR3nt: TGTGCCAGTAGTATTTTAGGAGCCACTCACTATGGCTACACCTTC
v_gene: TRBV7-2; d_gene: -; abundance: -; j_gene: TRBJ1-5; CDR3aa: CASSGQNNQPQHF; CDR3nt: TGTGCCAGCAGCGGGCAGAACAATCAGCCCCAGCATTTT
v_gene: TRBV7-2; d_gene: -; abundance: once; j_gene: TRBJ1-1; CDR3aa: CASSFQRDTEAFF; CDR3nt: TGTGCCAGCAGCTTTCAGAGGGACACTGAAGCTTTCTTT
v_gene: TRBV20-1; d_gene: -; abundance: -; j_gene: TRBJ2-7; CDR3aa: CSARAGHEQYF; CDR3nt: TGCAGTGCTAGAGCTGGGCACGAGCAGTACTTC
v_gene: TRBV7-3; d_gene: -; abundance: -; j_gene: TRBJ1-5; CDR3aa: CASSLSGGGNQPQHF; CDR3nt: TGTGCCAGCAGCCTAAGCGGGGGAGGCAATCAGCCCCAGCATTTT
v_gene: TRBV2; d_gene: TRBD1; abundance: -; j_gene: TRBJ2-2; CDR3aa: CASTDRENTGELFF; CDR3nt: TGTGCCAGCACCGACAGGGAGAACACCGGGGAGCTGTTTTTT
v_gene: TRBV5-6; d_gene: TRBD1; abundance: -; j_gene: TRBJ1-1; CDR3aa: CASSSAGTGLAFF; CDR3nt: TGTGCCAGCAGCTCAGCCGGGACAGGCTTGGCTTTCTTT
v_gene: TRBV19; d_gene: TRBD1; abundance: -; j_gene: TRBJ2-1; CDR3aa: CASSIALTGPYNEQFF; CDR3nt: TGTGCCAGTAGTATAGCCCTGACAGGGCCATACAATGAGCAGTTCTTC
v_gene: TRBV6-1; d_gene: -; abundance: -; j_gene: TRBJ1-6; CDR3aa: CASSETTGYNSPLHF; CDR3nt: TGTGCCAGCAGTGAAACGACAGGATATAATTCACCCCTCCACTTT
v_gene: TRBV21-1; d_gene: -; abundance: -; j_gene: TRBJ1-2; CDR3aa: CASSKRGIGGYGYTF; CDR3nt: TGTGCCAGCAGCAAAAGGGGCATAGGTGGCTATGGCTACACCTTC
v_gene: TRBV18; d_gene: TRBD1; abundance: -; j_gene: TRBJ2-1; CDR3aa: CASSPWGTGEEGNEQFF; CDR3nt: TGTGCCAGCTCACCGTGGGGGACAGGGGAAGAGGGCAATGAGCAGTTCTTC
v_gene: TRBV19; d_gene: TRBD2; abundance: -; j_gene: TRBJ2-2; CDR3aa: CASLRGASRTGELFF; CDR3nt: TGTGCCAGCCTGCGGGGGGCTAGCAGGACCGGGGAGCTGTTTTTT
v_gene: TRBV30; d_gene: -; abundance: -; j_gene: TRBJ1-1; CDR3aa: CAWKGRDYTEAFF; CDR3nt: TGTGCCTGGAAAGGGAGAGATTACACTGAAGCTTTCTTT
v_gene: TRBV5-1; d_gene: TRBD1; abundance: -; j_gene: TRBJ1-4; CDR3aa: CASSLPDRGGEKLFF; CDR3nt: TGCGCCAGCAGCCTCCCTGACAGGGGAGGAGAAAAACTGTTTTTT
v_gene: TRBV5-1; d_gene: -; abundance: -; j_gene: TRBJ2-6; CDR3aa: CASYPGLSGANVLTF; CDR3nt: TGCGCCAGCTACCCAGGACTCTCTGGGGCCAACGTCCTGACTTTC